This T cell receptor beta chain was recorded in a study of cytomegalovirus exposure and HLA in healthy donors. The data were produced by immunoSEQ multiplex PCR, yet TCRdb's version contains in-frame clones alone and is incomplete. The table records 190,000 or so clones, 84% of them present only once. The germline V gene encodes CDR1 MDHEN and CDR2 SYDVKM. The CDR3 is 13 amino acids. The V end was cut by 5 bases, the J end by 6 bases, with 13 bases between. Sequencing was performed on PBMCs. The receptor was derived from a woman between 25 and 40 years old in good health and CMV-seropositive. V and J are TRBV28 and TRBJ1-1, with D maybe TRBD1 (5 bases). The CDR3 sequence is CASSVPGPAEAFF. In DNA, the CDR3 is TGTGCCAGCAGTGTCCCAGGGCCCGCTGAAGCTTTCTTT. Full variable domain (rest looked up from reference TRBV28 and TRBJ1-1): DVKVTQSSRYLVKRTGEKVFLECVQDMDHENMFWYRQDPGLGLRLIYFSYDVKMKEKGDIPEGYSVSREKKERFSLILESASTNQTSMYLCASSVPGPAEAFFGQGTRLTVV.